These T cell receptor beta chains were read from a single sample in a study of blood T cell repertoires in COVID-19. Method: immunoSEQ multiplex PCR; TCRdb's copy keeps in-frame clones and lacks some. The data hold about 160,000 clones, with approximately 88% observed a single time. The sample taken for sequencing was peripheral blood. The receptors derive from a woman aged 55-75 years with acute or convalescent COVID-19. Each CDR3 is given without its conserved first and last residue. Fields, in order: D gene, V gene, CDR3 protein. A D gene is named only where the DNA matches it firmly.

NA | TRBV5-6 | ASGWAGLLSDEKLF
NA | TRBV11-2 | ASSPGQYYGYT
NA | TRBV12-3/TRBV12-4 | ASSLTANYGYT
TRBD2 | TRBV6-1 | ASSEARGGPYEQY
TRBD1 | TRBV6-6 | ASSLQGSNYGYT
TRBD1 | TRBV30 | AWSGIGQGKTEAF
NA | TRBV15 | ATSRRTGPQH
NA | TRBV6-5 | ASKPGRVSNQPQH
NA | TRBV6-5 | ASSSGGITEAF
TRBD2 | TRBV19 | ASSIGSGGNTDTQY
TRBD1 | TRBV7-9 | ASSSDRGSNQPQH
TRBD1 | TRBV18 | ASSTTGQPYEQY
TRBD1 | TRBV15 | ATSRDGRDRGGYT
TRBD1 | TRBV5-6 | ASSSQRRQGHSNQPQH
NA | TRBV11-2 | ASSLGPGGISPLH
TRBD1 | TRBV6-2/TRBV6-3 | ASSYTATGGVGPQH
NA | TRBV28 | ASSPPPGGRGRYSNQPQH
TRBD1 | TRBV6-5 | ASRQTGNYGYT
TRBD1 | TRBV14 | ASSQPGQGRNEKLF
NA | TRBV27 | ATSLLPSYEQY
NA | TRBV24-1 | ATSDATRRDGELF
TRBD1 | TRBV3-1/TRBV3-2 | ASSRGTGQNYGYT
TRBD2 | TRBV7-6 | ASIPSLAGGNQETQY
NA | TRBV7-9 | ASSRSIEVGMGEAF
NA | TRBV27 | ASSPTAYRFSRTNEKLF
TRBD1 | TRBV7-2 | ASSQQDRGTQY
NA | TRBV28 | ASSQAGQTGELF
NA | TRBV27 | ASTVRANTGELF
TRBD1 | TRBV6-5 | ASIPDRVISPLH
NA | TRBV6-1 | ASSEPGAKAYEQY
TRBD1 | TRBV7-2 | ASSFFSTGEETQY
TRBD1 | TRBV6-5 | ASSLGTGDTGELF
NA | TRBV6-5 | ASGLAGAGTEAF
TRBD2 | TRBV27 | ASSFHLLAGGMGTGELF
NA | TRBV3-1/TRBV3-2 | ASSQGGRNQPQH
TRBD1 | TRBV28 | ASSPYRGDTEAF
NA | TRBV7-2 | ASSSTGGLGYT
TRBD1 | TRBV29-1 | SVVDASRQGNGYT
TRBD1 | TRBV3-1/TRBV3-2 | ASSHAGPRQGDYGYT
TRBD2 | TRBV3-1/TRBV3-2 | ASSQGALAGGKQY
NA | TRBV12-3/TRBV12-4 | ASSGGVPGIQY
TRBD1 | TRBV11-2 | ASSIRTGETQY
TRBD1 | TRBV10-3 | AISGPRQGRGNTIY
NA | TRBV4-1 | ASSQGGKTNEKLF
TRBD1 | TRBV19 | ASSSTYRDRGGNEQF